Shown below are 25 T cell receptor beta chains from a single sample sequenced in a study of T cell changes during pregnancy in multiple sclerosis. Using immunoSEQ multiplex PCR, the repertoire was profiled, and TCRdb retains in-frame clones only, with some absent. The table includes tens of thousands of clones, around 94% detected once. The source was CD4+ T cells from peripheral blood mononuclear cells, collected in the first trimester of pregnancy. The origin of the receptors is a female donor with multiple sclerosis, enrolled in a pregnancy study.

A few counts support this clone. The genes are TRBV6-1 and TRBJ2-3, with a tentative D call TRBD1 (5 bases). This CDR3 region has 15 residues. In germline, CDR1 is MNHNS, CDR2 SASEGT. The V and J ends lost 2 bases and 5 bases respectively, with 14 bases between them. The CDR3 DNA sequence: TGTGCCAGCAGTGAAACTGGGGCGGTCCGAGATACGCAGTATTTT. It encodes CASSETGAVRDTQYF.

In DNA, the CDR3 is TGTGCCAGCTCACCACTCCCAGGGACAGGGGGAATGGGGGAGCAGTACTTC. Translated, it gives CASSPLPGTGGMGEQYF. The genes are TRBV18 and TRBJ2-7; the match to TRBD1 covers 11 bases. Germline CDR1 KGHSH, CDR2 LQKENI. Trimming cost V 1 base and J 7 bases; bases outside gene matches: 12. This CDR3 comprises 17 residues.

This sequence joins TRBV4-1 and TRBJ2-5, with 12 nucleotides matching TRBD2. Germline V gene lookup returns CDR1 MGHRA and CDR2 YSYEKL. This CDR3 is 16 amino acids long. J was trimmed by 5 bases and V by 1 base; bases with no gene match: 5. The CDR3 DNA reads TGCGCCAGCAGCCAAGCGGCTAGCGGGGGGGCCGAGACCCAGTACTTC. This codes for CASSQAASGGAETQYF.

CDR3 residues: CASSTYDPGQPQHF. The CDR3 nucleotides read TGTGCCAGCAGTACGTATGATCCGGGTCAGCCCCAGCATTTT. The chain carries TRBV5-6 and TRBJ1-5, with no clear D. This CDR3 has 14 residues. The ends were cut back, 5 bases at V and 6 bases at J, with 15 bases in the middle. CDR1 and CDR2 (germline): SGHDT, YYEEEE. Variable domain in full (rest from reference TRBV5-6 and TRBJ1-5): DAGVTQSPTHLIKTRGQQVTLRCSPKSGHDTVSWYQQALGQGPQFIFQYYEEEERQRGNFPDRFSGHQFPNYSSELNVNALLLGDSALYLCASSTYDPGQPQHFGDGTRLSIL.

The CDR3 DNA reads as TGTGCCAGCAGCTTAGGCGGACTAGCGACCACCGGGGAGCTGTTTTTT. Its protein is CASSLGGLATTGELFF. The chain is built from TRBV11-3 and TRBJ2-2; 9 nucleotides align to TRBD2. V dropped 1 base and J dropped 4; count of bases not matched to a gene: 4. The CDR3 contains 16 residues. Germline V gives CDR1 SGHNT, CDR2 YENEEA.

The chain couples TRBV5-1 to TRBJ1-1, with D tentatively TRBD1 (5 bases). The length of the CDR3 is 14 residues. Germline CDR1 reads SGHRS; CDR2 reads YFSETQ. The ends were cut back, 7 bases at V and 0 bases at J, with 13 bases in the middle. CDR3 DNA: TGCGCCAGCGGCGTGAGCAGGGTGAACACTGAAGCTTTCTTT. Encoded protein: CASGVSRVNTEAFF.

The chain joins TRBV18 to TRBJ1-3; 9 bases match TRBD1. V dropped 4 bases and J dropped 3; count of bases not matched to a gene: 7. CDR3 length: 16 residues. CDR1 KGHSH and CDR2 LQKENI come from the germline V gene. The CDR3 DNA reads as TGTGCCAGCTCACACCGGGACAGGGTCCTTGGAAACACCATATATTTT. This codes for CASSHRDRVLGNTIYF. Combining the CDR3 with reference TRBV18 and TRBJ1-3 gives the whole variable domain NAGVMQNPRHLVRRRGQEARLRCSPMKGHSHVYWYRQLPEEGLKFMVYLQKENIIDESGMPKERFSAEFPKEGPSILRIQQVVRGDSAAYFCASSHRDRVLGNTIYFGEGSWLTVV.

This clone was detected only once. CDR3 residues: CASSPKGTGPSPLHF. Written as DNA, the CDR3 is TGTGCCAGCTCACCAAAGGGGACAGGGCCCTCACCCCTCCACTTT. The chain joins TRBV18 to TRBJ1-6; 9 bases agree with TRBD1. V was clipped by 2 bases and J by 10 bases; unmatched bases: 6. Germline loops: CDR1 KGHSH, CDR2 LQKENI. This CDR3 has 15 residues.

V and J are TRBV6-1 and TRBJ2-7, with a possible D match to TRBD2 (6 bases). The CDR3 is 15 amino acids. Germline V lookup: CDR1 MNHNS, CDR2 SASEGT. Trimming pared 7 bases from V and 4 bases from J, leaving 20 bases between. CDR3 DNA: TGTGCCAGCACCAGTGCGGGTGGGGGGAGTTACGAGCAGTACTTC. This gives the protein CASTSAGGGSYEQYF.

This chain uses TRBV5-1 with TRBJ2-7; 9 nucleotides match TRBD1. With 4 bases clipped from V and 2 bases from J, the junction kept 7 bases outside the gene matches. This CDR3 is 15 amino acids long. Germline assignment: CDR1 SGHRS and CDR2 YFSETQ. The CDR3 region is CASSLGTGIPYEQYF. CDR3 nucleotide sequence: TGCGCCAGCAGCCTAGGGACAGGGATCCCCTACGAGCAGTACTTC.

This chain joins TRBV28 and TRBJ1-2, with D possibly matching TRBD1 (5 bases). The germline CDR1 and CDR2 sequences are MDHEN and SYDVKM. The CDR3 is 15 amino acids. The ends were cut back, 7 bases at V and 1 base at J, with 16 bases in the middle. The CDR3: CASIKGAVLNYGYTF. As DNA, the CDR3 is TGTGCCAGCATCAAAGGGGCAGTTCTTAACTATGGCTACACCTTC.

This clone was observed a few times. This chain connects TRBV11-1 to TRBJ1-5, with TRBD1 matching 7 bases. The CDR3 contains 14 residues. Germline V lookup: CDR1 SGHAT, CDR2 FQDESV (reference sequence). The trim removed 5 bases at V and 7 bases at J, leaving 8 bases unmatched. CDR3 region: CASSLDRVGQPQHF. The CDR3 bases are TGTGCCAGCAGCCTCGACAGGGTTGGGCAGCCCCAGCATTTT.

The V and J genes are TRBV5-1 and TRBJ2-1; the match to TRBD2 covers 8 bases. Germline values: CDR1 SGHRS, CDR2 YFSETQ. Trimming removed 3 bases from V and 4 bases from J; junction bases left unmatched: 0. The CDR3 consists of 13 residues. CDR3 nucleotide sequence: TGCGCCAGCAGCTCGGGAGGGTACAATGAGCAGTTCTTC. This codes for CASSSGGYNEQFF.

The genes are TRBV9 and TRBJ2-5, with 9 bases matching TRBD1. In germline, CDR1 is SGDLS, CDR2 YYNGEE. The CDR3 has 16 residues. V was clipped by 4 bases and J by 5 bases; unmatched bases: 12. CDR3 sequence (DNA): TGTGCCAGCAGCTCCCCCCAGGACAGGGGAAGGGAGACCCAGTACTTC. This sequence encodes CASSSPQDRGRETQYF.

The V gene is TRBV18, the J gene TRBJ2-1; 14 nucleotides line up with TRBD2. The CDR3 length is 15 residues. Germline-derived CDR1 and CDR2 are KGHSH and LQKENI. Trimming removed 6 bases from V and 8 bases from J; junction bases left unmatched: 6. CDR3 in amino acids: CASSPGLAGVDEQFF. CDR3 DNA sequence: TGTGCCAGCTCGCCGGGACTAGCGGGGGTTGATGAGCAGTTCTTC.

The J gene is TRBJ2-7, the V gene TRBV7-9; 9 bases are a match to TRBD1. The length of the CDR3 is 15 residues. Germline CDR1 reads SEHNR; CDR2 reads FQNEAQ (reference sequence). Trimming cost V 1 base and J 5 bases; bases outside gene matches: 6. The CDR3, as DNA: TGTGCCAGCAGCTTAGGTTCGACAGGGGGAAACGAGCAGTACTTC. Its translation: CASSLGSTGGNEQYF.

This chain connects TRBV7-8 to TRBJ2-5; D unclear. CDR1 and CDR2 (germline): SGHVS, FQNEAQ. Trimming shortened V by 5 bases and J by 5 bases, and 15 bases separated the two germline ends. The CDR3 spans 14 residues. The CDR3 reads CASSPRRIVETQYF. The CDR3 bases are TGTGCCAGCAGCCCCCGGCGGATAGTGGAGACCCAGTACTTC. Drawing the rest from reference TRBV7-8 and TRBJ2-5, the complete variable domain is GAGVSQSPRYKVAKRGQDVALRCDPISGHVSLFWYQQALGQGPEFLTYFQNEAQLDKSGLPSDRFFAERPEGSVSTLKIQRTQQEDSAVYLCASSPRRIVETQYFGPGTRLLVL.

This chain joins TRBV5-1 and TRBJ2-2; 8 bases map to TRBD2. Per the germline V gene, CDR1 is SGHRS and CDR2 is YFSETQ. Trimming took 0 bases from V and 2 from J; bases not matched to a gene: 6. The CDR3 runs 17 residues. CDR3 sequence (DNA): TGCGCCAGCAGCTTGGTCCCCGGGACTAGAAACACCGGGGAGCTGTTTTTT. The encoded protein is CASSLVPGTRNTGELFF.

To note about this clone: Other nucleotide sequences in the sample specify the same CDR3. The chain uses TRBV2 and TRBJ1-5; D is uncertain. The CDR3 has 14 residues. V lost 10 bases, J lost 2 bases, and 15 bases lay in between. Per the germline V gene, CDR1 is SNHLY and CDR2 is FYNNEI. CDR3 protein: CATTPGIGNQPQHF. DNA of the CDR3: TGTGCCACAACCCCGGGGATCGGCAATCAGCCCCAGCATTTT.

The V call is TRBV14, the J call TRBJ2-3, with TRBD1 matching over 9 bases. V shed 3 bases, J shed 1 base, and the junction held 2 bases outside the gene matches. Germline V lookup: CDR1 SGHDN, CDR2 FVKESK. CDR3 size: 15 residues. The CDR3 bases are TGTGCCAGCAGCCAGTGGACAGGGGGCACAGATACGCAGTATTTT. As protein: CASSQWTGGTDTQYF.

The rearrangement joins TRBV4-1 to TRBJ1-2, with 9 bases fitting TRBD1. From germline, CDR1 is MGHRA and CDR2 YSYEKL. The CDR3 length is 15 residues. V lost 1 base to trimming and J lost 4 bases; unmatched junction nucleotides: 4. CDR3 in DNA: TGCGCCAGCAGCCAAGTTAGGACAGGGGTCTATGGCTACACCTTC. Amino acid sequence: CASSQVRTGVYGYTF.

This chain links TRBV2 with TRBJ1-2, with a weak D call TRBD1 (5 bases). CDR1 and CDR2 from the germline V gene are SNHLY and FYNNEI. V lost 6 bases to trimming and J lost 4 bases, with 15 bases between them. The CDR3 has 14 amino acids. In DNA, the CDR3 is TGTGCCAGCAGCGATCAGGGTCGCTTCTATGGCTACACCTTC. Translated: CASSDQGRFYGYTF.

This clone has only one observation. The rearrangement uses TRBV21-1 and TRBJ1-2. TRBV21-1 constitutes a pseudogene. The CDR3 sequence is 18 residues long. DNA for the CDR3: TGTGCCAGCAGCCCGGGGGTCAGGGTCCGGGGGGTTGACTATGGCTACACCTTC. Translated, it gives CASSPGVRVRGVDYGYTF.

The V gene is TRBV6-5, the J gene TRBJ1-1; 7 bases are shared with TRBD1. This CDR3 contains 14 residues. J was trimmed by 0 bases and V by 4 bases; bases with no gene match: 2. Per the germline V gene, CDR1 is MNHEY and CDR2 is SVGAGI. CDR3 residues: CASSFGQVNTEAFF. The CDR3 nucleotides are TGTGCCAGCAGTTTCGGACAGGTGAACACTGAAGCTTTCTTT.

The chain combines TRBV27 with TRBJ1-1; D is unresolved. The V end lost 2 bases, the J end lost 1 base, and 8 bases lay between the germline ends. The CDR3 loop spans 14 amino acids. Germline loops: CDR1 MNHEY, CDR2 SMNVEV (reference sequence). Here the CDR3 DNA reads TGTGCCAGCAGTTTAATTGGCGGGAACACTGAAGCTTTCTTT. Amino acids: CASSLIGGNTEAFF.